The following is a T cell receptor (beta chain) sequence with its context. There is no known antigen for this receptor. Qualities for individual bases were not recorded, and no much larger clone is one base off. Germline trimming amounts to 3 bases on V and 3 bases on J, with 2 as the count of junction bases outside the gene matches. Inclusive of the bounding cysteine and phenylalanine, the CDR3 is 14 residues long. Only the CDR3 region is kept as DNA, spanning 42 bases read in frame from base 1. The germline V gene specifies MGHDK as CDR1 and SYGVNS as CDR2. This sample was included in a study of radiotherapy plus CTLA-4 blockade in lung cancer (dated by TCRdb to the late 2010s). For the study in its entirety: Objective responses were observed in approximately 17% of enrolled patients, and disease control was achieved in approximately 29%. On the study overall, not on this receptor specifically: After treatment with radiotherapy and ipilimumab, TCR clones that originated in tumors expanded in peripheral blood. The strongest predictors of response were reported to be early dynamic shifts in blood T cell clones along with a rise in serum interferon-beta following radiation.

Libraries were built with the immunoSEQ multiplex PCR assay. Drawn from immuneACCESS, this table holds only the in-frame rearrangements with V and J called that TCRdb kept. Clones are partly lost; checked studies trace under half to an unresolved V gene and leave the rest unexplained. The sample data list approximately 60,000 clones, and around three quarters of these were observed just once. Less than 5.5% of the sample comes from the top ten. The study tested focal radiation therapy combined with CTLA-4 blockade (ipilimumab) in patients with chemo-refractory metastatic non-small-cell lung cancer.

The sequence is built from TRBV25-1 and TRBJ1-1, with TRBD1 matching 9 junction bases. The receptor comes from a human donor with non-small cell lung cancer who had a complete response to radiotherapy plus ipilimumab. The sequencing here drew on peripheral blood, taken from a patient treated with radiotherapy plus ipilimumab. The DNA is as follows: TGTGCCAGCAGTGACCGGACAGGGGACACTGAAGCTTTCTTT. The resulting protein is CASSDRTGDTEAFF.